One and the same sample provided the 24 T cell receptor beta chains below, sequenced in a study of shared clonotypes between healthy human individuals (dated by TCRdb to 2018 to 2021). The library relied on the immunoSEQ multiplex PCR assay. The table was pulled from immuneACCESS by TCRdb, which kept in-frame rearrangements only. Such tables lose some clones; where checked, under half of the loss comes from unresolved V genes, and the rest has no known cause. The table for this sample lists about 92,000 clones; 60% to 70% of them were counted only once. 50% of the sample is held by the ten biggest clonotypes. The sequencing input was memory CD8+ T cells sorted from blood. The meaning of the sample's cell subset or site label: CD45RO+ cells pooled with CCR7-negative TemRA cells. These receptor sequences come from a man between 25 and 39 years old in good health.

Here the CDR3 DNA reads TGTGCCAGCAGCTTAGTGGGGGGAAGCAATCAGCCCCAGCATTTT. Protein sequence: CASSLVGGSNQPQHF. V gene TRBV7-9 combines with J gene TRBJ1-5, with D perhaps TRBD1 (5 bases). CDR1 and CDR2 (germline): SEHNR, FQNEAQ (reference sequence). V gave up 1 base and J gave up 1 base, with 8 bases separating them. This CDR3 region has 15 residues. The full variable domain, with the rest looked up from reference TRBV7-9 and TRBJ1-5, is DTGVSQNPRHKITKRGQNVTFRCDPISEHNRLYWYRQTLGQGPEFLTYFQNEAQLEKSRLLSDRFSAERPKGSFSTLEIQRTEQGDSAMYLCASSLVGGSNQPQHFGDGTRLSIL.

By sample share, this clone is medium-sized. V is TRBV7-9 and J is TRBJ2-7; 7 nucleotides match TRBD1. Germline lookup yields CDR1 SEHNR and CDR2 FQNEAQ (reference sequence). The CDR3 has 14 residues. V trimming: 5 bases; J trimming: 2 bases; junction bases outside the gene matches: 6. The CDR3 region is CASSRPGQPYEQYF. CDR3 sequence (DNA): TGTGCCAGCAGCAGACCGGGACAGCCCTACGAGCAGTACTTC.

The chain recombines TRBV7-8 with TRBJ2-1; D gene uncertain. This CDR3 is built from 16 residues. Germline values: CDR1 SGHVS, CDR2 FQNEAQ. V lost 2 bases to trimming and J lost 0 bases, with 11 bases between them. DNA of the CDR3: TGTGCCAGCAGCTTATTTAGGCTAGGCTCCTACAATGAGCAGTTCTTC. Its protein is CASSLFRLGSYNEQFF.

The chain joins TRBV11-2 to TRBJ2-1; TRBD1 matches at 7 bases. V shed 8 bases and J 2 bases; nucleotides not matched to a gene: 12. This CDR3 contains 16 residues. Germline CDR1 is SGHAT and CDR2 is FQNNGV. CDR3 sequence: CASRPTGTAPYNEQFF. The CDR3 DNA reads TGTGCCAGCCGACCGACCGGGACAGCCCCCTACAATGAGCAGTTCTTC.

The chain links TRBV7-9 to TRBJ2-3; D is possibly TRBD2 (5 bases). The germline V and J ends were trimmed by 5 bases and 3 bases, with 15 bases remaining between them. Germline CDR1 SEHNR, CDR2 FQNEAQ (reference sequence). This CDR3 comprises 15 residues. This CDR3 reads CASSPKALVTDTQYF. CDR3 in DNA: TGTGCCAGCAGCCCGAAGGCACTAGTGACAGATACGCAGTATTTT.

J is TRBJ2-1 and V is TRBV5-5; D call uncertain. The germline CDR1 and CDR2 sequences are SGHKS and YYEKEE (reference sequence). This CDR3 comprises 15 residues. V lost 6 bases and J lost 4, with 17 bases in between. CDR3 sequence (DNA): TGTGCCAGCATCCACGCGGCTACTGATTACAATGAGCAGTTCTTC. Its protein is CASIHAATDYNEQFF.

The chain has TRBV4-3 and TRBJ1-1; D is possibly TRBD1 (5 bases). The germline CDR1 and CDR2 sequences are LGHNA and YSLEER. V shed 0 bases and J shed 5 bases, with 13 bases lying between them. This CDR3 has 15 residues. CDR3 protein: CASSQDSGEWTEAFF. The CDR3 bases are TGCGCCAGCAGCCAAGATTCGGGGGAGTGGACTGAAGCTTTCTTT.

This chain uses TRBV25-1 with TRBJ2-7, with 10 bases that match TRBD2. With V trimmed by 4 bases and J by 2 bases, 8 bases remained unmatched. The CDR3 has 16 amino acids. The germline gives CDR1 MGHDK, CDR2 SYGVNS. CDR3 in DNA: TGTGCCAGCAGTGTAACTACAGCGGGAGGGCCCTACGAGCAGTACTTC. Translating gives CASSVTTAGGPYEQYF.

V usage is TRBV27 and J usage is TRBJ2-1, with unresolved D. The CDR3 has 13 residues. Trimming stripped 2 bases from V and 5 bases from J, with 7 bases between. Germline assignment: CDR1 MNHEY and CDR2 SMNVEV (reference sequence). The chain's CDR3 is CASSLGGDNEQFF. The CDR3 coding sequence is TGTGCCAGCAGTTTAGGTGGTGACAATGAGCAGTTCTTC.

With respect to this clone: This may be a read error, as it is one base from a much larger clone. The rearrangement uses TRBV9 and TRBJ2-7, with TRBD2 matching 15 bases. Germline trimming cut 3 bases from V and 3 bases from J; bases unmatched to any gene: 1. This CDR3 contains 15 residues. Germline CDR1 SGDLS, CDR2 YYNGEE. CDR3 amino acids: CASSEGLAGGYEQYF. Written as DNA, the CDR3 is TGTGCCAGCAGCGAGGGACTAGCGGGAGGCTACGAGCAGTACTTC.

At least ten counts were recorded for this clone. DNA for the CDR3: TGTGCCAGCAGCCCAGAATCTAGCGGGCTGGGGGGCGGGGAGCTGTTTTTT. It specifies CASSPESSGLGGGELFF. The rearrangement joins TRBV11-2 to TRBJ2-2; 8 nucleotides align to TRBD2. Germline CDR1 and CDR2: SGHAT and FQNNGV. The CDR3 is made up of 17 amino acids. Losses at the gene ends were 5 bases for V and 7 bases for J; bases not matched to a gene: 15.

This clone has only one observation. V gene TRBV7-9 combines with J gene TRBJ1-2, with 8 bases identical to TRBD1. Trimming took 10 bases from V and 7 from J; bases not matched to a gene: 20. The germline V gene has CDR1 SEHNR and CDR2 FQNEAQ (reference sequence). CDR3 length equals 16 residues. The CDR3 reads CATPKKVTGTGGGYTF. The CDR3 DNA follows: TGTGCCACACCAAAAAAAGTAACCGGGACAGGCGGTGGCTACACCTTC. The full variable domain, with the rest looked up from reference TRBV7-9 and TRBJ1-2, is DTGVSQNPRHKITKRGQNVTFRCDPISEHNRLYWYRQTLGQGPEFLTYFQNEAQLEKSRLLSDRFSAERPKGSFSTLEIQRTEQGDSAMYLCATPKKVTGTGGGYTFGSGTRLTVV.

CDR3 nucleotides: TGTGCCAGCAGTTACTCAGGAGAGATCTCCTACGAGCAGTACTTC. Amino acids: CASSYSGEISYEQYF. The chain couples TRBV6-6 to TRBJ2-7; D call uncertain. Trimming cost V 0 bases and J 0 bases, with 9 bases left between them. Germline assignment: CDR1 MNHNY and CDR2 SVGAGI (reference sequence). CDR3 size: 15 residues.

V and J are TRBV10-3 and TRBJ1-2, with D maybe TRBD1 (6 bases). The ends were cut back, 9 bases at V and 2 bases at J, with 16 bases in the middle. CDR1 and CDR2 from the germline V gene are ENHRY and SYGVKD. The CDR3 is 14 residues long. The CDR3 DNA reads TGTGCCATAACGGGAGACAGGTACAACTATGGCTACACCTTC. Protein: CAITGDRYNYGYTF.

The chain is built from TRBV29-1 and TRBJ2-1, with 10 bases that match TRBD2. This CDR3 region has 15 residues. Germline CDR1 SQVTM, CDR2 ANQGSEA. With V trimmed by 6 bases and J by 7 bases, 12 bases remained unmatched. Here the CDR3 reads CSVSRAGGPGNEQFF. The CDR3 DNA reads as TGCAGCGTCTCCCGAGCGGGAGGGCCAGGAAATGAGCAGTTCTTC.

CDR3 sequence: CATRGPSYEQYF. As DNA, the CDR3 is TGTGCCACCAGGGGCCCCTCCTACGAGCAGTACTTC. V usage is TRBV6-5 and J usage is TRBJ2-7; maybe TRBD1 (6 bases). The V gene's germline CDR1 is MNHEY and CDR2 SVGAGI. This CDR3 has 12 residues. The V end lost 10 bases, the J end lost 0 bases, and 10 bases lay between the germline ends.

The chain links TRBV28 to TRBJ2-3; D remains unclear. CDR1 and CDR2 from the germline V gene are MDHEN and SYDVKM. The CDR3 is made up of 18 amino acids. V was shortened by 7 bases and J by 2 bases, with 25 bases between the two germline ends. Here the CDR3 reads CASKSDSRAQWYTDTQYF. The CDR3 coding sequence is TGTGCCAGCAAATCGGATAGTCGGGCGCAATGGTACACAGATACGCAGTATTTT.

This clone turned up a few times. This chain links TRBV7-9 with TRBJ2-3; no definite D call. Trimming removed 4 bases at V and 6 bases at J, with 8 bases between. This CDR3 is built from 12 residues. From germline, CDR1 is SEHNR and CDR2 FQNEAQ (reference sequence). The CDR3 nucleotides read TGTGCCAGCAGCTACCCTATGGATACGCAGTATTTT. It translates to CASSYPMDTQYF. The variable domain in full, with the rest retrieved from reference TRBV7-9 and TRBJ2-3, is DTGVSQNPRHKITKRGQNVTFRCDPISEHNRLYWYRQTLGQGPEFLTYFQNEAQLEKSRLLSDRFSAERPKGSFSTLEIQRTEQGDSAMYLCASSYPMDTQYFGPGTRLTVL.

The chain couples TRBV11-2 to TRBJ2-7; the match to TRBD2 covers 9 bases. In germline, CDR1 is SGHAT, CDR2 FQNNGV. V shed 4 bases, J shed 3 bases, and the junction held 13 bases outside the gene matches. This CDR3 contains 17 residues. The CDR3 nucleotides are TGTGCCAGCAGCTCCCCCTGGGGCCTAGCGGGGAACTACGAGCAGTACTTC. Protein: CASSSPWGLAGNYEQYF.

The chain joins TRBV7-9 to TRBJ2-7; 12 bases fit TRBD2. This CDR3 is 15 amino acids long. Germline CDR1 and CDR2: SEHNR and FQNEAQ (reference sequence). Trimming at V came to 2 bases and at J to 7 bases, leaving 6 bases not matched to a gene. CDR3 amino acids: CASSLLAGGQREQYF. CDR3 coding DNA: TGTGCCAGCAGCTTACTAGCGGGAGGGCAGCGGGAGCAGTACTTC.

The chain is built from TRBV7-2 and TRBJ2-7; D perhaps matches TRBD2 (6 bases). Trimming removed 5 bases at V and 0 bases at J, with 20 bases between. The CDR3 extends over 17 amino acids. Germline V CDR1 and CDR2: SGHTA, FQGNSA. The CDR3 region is CASSPGVGLTFSYEQYF. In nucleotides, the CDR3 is TGTGCCAGCAGCCCTGGCGTCGGACTAACCTTCTCCTACGAGCAGTACTTC.

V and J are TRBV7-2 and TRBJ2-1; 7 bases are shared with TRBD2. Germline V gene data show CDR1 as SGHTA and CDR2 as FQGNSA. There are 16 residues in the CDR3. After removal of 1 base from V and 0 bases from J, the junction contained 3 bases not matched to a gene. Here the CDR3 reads CASSLEASGSYNEQFF. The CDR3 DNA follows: TGTGCCAGCAGCTTAGAGGCTAGCGGCTCCTACAATGAGCAGTTCTTC. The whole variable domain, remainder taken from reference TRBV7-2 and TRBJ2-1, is GAGVSQSPSNKVTEKGKDVELRCDPISGHTALYWYRQSLGQGLEFLIYFQGNSAPDKSGLPSDRFSAERTGGSVSTLTIQRTQQEDSAVYLCASSLEASGSYNEQFFGPGTRLTVL.

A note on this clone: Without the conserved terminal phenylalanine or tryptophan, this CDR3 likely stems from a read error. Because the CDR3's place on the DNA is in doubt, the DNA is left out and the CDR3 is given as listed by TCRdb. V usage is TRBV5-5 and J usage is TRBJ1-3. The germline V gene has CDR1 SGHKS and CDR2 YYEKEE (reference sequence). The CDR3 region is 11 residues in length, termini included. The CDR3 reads CASSGLGPVSL.

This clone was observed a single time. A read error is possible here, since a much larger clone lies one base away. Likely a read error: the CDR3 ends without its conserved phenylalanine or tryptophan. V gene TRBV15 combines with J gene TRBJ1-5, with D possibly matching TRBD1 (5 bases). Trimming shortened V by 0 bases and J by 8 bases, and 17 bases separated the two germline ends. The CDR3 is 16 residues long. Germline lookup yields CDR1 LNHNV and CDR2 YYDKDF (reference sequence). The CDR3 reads CATSRETVDRVKPQHL. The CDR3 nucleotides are TGTGCCACCAGCAGAGAAACGGTAGACAGAGTTAAGCCCCAGCATCTT.